The 3 T cell receptor beta chains below all came from one sample that was sequenced in a study of T cell clonotyping in hematopoietic cell transplantation (dated by TCRdb to the early 2020s). Library preparation employed the immunoSEQ multiplex PCR assay. Entries here come from immuneACCESS through TCRdb and include only in-frame sequences with V and J called. Some clones fail to appear in such tables; in the studies checked, an unresolved V gene covers under half of the shortfall, and the cause of the remainder is unknown. Here the sample has some 11,000 clones; approximately 46% occur a single time. Around 9% of the sample comes from the top ten. Read against the paper, the sample's time point label means: 30 days after allo-HCT. The input for sequencing was PBMCs, taken 30 days after allogeneic stem cell transplant. The receptors were gathered from a male patient aged 50 to 60 who had an allogeneic stem cell transplant from an unrelated donor, so the T cells may come from the graft donor. Some clones in this sample may be carry-over from other donors' samples.

The chain links TRBV9 to TRBJ2-3, with TRBD2 matching over 9 bases. The V gene end was trimmed by 0 bases and the J gene end by 4 bases; junction bases not matched to a gene: 6. The germline V gene has CDR1 SGDLS and CDR2 YYNGEE. CDR3 size: 16 residues. In nucleotides, the CDR3 is TGTGCCAGCAGCGTAGGACAAGCGGGAGGCCCAGATACGCAGTATTTT. Its translation is CASSVGQAGGPDTQYF.

The chain recombines TRBV5-1 with TRBJ1-2, with TRBD1 matching over 7 bases. The V gene's germline CDR1 is SGHRS and CDR2 YFSETQ. J was trimmed by 6 bases and V by 0 bases; bases with no gene match: 5. The CDR3 is made up of 14 amino acids. The CDR3 spells CASSLEARGNGYTF. As DNA, the CDR3 is TGCGCCAGCAGCTTGGAGGCCAGGGGGAATGGCTACACCTTC.

J is TRBJ1-1 and V is TRBV29-1, with D hard to call. This CDR3 is built from 10 residues. Germline V gene lookup returns CDR1 SQVTM and CDR2 ANQGSEA. The V and J ends lost 7 bases and 2 bases respectively, with 5 bases between them. CDR3 nucleotides: TGCAGCGCGAGCAACACTGAAGCTTTCTTT. Its translation: CSASNTEAFF.